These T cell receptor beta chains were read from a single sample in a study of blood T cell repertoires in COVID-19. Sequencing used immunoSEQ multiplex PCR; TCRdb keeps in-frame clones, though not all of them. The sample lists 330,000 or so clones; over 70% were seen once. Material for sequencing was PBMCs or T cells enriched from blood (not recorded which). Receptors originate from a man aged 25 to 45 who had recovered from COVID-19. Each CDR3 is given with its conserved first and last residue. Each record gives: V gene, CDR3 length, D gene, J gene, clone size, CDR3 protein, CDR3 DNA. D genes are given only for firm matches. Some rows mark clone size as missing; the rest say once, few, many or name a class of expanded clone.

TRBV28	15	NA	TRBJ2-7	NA	CASSLWLASSYEQYF	TGTGCCAGCAGTTTGTGGCTAGCCTCCTCCTACGAGCAGTACTTC
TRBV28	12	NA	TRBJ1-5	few	CASSFTGQPQHF	TGTGCCAGCAGTTTTACGGGTCAGCCCCAGCATTTT
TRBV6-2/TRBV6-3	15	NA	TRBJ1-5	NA	CASTPSGGMNQPQHF	TGTGCCAGCACCCCCTCGGGAGGGATGAATCAGCCCCAGCATTTT
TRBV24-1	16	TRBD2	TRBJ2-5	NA	CATSDLRLAGKKTQYF	TGTGCCACCAGTGATTTGAGACTAGCTGGTAAAAAGACCCAGTACTTC
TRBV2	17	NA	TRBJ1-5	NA	CASSEFGGTGSGQPQHF	TGTGCCAGCAGTGAATTTGGTGGAACAGGATCGGGTCAGCCCCAGCATTTT
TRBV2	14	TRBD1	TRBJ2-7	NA	CASSVGTGGREQYF	TGTGCCAGCAGTGTTGGGACAGGGGGTCGGGAGCAGTACTTC
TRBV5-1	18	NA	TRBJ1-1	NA	CASSFSEMEGLFGTEAFF	TGCGCCAGCAGTTTTTCCGAGATGGAGGGACTGTTTGGAACTGAAGCTTTCTTT
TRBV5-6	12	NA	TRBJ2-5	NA	CASSGPQETQYF	TGTGCCAGCAGCGGCCCCCAAGAGACCCAGTACTTC
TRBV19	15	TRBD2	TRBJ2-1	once	CASSPGRSGVNEQFF	TGTGCCAGTAGTCCTGGGCGTAGCGGGGTGAATGAGCAGTTCTTC
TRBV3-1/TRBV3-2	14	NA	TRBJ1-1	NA	CASSPHRDTSEAFF	TGTGCCAGCAGTCCACACCGGGACACTTCCGAAGCTTTCTTT
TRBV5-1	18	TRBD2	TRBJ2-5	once	CASSTTPGSSGGWETQYF	TGCGCCAGCAGCACGACACCAGGCTCTAGCGGGGGATGGGAGACCCAGTACTTC
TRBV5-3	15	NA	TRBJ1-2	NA	CARNLPGHPREGYTF	TGTGCCAGGAACTTACCGGGACACCCAAGGGAAGGCTACACCTTC
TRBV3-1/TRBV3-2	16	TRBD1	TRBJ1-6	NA	CASSPTGQGSGSPLHF	TGTGCCAGCAGCCCCACGGGACAGGGTAGCGGCTCACCCCTCCACTTT
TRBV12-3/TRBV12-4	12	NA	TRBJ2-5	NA	CASRQGRETQYF	TGTGCCAGCAGACAGGGACGAGAGACCCAGTACTTC
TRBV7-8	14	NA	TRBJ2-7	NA	CASSLEGLGVEQYF	TGTGCCAGCAGCTTAGAGGGTTTAGGGGTCGAGCAGTACTTC
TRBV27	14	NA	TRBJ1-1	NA	CASSLVARNTEAFF	TGTGCCAGCAGTTTAGTCGCCAGGAACACTGAAGCTTTCTTT
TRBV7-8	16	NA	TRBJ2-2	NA	CASSKLYRANTGELFF	TGTGCCAGCAGCAAACTCTACAGGGCGAACACCGGGGAGCTGTTTTTT
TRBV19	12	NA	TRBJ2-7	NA	CASRGQLYEQYF	TGTGCCAGTCGTGGACAGCTCTACGAGCAGTACTTC
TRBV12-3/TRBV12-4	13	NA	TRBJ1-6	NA	CASSRTGGSPLHF	TGTGCCAGCAGCCGCACAGGTGGTTCACCCCTCCACTTT
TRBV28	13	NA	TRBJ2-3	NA	CASSLLAGETQYF	TGTGCCAGCAGTTTATTGGCGGGTGAGACGCAGTATTTT
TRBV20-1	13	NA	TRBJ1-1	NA	CSASRQGNTEAFF	TGCAGTGCTAGTCGCCAGGGGAACACTGAAGCTTTCTTT
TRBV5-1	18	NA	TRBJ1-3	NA	CASSLSPAGGSSGNTIYF	TGCGCCAGCAGCTTATCACCCGCAGGAGGGAGCTCTGGAAACACCATATATTTT
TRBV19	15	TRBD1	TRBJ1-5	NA	CASSIGTGGNQPQHF	TGTGCCAGTAGTATAGGCACAGGGGGGAATCAGCCCCAGCATTTT
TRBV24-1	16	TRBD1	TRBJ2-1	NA	CATSETGTGIGNEQFF	TGTGCCACCAGTGAAACCGGGACAGGGATAGGAAATGAGCAGTTCTTC
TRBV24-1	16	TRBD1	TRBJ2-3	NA	CATSDPGTGGKDTQYF	TGTGCCACCAGTGATCCGGGGACAGGGGGAAAAGATACGCAGTATTTT
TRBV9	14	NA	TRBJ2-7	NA	CASSVGAGLYEQYF	TGTGCCAGCAGCGTAGGGGCAGGCCTCTACGAGCAGTACTTC
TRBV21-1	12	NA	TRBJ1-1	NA	CASSKRGTEAFF	TGTGCCAGCAGCAAGAGGGGGACTGAAGCTTTCTTT
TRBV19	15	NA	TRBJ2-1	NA	CASSPSGASYNEQFF	TGTGCCAGTAGTCCATCAGGGGCCTCCTACAATGAGCAGTTCTTC
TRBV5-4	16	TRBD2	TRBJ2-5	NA	CASSRPPSGGLETQYF	TGTGCCAGCAGCCGTCCGCCTAGCGGGGGGCTCGAGACCCAGTACTTC
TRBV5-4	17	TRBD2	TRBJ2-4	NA	CASSHGTSGGAKNIQYF	TGTGCCAGCAGCCACGGGACTAGCGGGGGAGCCAAAAACATTCAGTACTTC
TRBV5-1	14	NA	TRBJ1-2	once	CASSSEGDGYGYTF	TGCGCCAGCAGCAGCGAAGGGGATGGCTATGGCTACACCTTC
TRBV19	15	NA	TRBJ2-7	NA	CASKVIGTSLYEQYF	TGTGCCAGTAAGGTAATCGGGACTTCACTCTACGAGCAGTACTTC
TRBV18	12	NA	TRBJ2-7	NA	CASSPPAGRQYF	TGTGCCAGCTCACCACCGGCGGGGAGGCAGTACTTC
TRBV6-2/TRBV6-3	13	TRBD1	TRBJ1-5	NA	CASSYSGQEPQHF	TGTGCCAGCAGTTACTCGGGACAGGAACCCCAGCATTTT
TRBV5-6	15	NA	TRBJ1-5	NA	CASSLGRVLNQPQHF	TGTGCCAGCAGCTTAGGGAGGGTGCTCAATCAGCCCCAGCATTTT
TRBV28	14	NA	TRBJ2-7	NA	CASSFNQDGYEQYF	TGTGCCAGCAGTTTTAATCAGGATGGGTACGAGCAGTACTTC
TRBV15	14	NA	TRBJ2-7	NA	CATSRDKGPYEQYF	TGTGCCACCAGCAGAGATAAGGGGCCCTACGAGCAGTACTTC
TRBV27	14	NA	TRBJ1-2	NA	CASSFSQASYGYTF	TGTGCCAGCAGTTTTTCGCAGGCTTCCTATGGCTACACCTTC
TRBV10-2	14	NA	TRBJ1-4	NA	CANSTHATNEKLFF	TGCGCCAACTCCACCCATGCAACTAATGAAAAACTGTTTTTT
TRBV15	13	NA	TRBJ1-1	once	CATSRPRGTEAFF	TGTGCCACCAGCCGTCCTAGGGGCACTGAAGCTTTCTTT
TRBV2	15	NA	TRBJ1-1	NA	CASSEEGHGNTEAFF	TGTGCCAGCAGTGAAGAGGGACATGGAAACACTGAAGCTTTCTTT
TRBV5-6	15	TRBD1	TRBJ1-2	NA	CASSWGTGLSYGYTF	TGTGCCAGCAGCTGGGGGACAGGACTATCCTATGGCTACACCTTC
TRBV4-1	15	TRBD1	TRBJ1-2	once	CASSQRTGDAYGYTF	TGCGCCAGCAGCCAACGGACAGGGGACGCCTATGGCTACACCTTC
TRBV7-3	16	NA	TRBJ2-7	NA	CASSPRGVSLYYAQYF	TGTGCCAGCAGCCCCCGAGGAGTAAGTCTCTACTACGCGCAGTACTTC
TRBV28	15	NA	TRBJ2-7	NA	CASSFPDRPGDEQYF	TGTGCCAGCAGTTTCCCCGACAGGCCCGGCGACGAGCAGTACTTC
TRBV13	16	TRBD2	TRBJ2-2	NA	CASSSRLAPNTGELFF	TGTGCCAGCAGCTCCCGACTAGCGCCGAACACCGGGGAGCTGTTTTTT